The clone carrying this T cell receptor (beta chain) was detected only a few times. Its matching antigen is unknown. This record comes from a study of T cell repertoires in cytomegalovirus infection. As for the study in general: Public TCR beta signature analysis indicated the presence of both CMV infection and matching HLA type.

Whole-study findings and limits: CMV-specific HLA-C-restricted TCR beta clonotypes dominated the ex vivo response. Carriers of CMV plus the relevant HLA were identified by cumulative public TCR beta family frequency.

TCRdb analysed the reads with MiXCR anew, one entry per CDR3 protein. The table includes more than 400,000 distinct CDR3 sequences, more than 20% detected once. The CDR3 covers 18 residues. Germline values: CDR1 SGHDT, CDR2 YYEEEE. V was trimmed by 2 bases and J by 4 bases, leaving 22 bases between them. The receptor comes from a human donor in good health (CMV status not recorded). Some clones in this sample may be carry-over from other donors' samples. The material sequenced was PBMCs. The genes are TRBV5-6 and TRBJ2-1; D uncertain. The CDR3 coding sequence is TGTGCCAGCAGCTTAGTAGTTTCTGGCGGCGAGGAATACAATGAGCAGTTCTTC. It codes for CASSLVVSGGEEYNEQFF.